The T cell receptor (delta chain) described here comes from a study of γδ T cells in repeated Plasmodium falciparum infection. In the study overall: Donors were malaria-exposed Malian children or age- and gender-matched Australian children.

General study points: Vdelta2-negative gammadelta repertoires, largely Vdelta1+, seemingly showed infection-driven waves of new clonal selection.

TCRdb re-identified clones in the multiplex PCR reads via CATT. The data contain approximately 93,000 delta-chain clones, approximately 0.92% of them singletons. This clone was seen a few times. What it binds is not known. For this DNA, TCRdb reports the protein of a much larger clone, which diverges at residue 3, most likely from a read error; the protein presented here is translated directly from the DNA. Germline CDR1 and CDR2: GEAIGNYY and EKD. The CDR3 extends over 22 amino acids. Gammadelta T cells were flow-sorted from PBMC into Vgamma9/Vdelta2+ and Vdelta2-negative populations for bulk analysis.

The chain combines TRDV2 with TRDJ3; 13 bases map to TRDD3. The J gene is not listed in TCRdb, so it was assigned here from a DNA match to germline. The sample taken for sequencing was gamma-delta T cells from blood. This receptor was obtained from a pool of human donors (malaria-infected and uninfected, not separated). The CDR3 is CARDTVTLGDTPSSWDTRQMFF. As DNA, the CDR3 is TGTGCCCGTGACACCGTGACACTGGGGGATACGCCGAGCTCCTGGGACACCCGACAGATGTTTTTC.